The 20 T cell receptor beta chains presented below share a single source sample, sequenced in a study of shared clonotypes between healthy human individuals. Naive CD8 cells, CD45RO-negative and positively selected for CCR7, excluded terminally differentiated effector memory CD45RA+ cells. Profiling relied on immunoSEQ multiplex PCR, and the TCRdb table lists in-frame clones only, not all of them. The repertoire holds roughly 570,000 clones, with 98% as singletons. Sequenced: naive CD8+ T cells sorted from blood. The receptor source for this set is a man under 40 in good health.

The chain carries TRBV5-1 and TRBJ2-7; D call uncertain. There are 16 residues in the CDR3. V was trimmed by 4 bases and J by 5 bases, leaving 22 bases between them. From germline, CDR1 is SGHRS and CDR2 YFSETQ. CDR3 residues: CASSLAEDTPDHEQYF. CDR3 sequence (DNA): TGCGCCAGCAGCCTTGCAGAAGACACGCCGGACCACGAGCAGTACTTC. The variable domain in full, with the rest retrieved from reference TRBV5-1 and TRBJ2-7, is KAGVTQTPRYLIKTRGQQVTLSCSPISGHRSVSWYQQTPGQGLQFLFEYFSETQRNKGNFPGRFSGRQFSNSRSEMNVSTLELGDSALYLCASSLAEDTPDHEQYFGPGTRLTVT.

This clone has a single count. The gene calls are TRBV9 and TRBJ2-7; TRBD1 agrees at 10 bases. This CDR3 spans 16 amino acids. Unmatched junction bases numbered 9, after V lost 0 bases and J lost 6 bases. Looked up from germline, CDR1 is SGDLS and CDR2 is YYNGEE. The CDR3 reads CASSVDSGTGASEQYF. For the CDR3, the DNA is TGTGCCAGCAGCGTAGACTCTGGGACAGGGGCTAGCGAGCAGTACTTC. Variable domain in full (rest from reference TRBV9 and TRBJ2-7): DSGVTQTPKHLITATGQRVTLRCSPRSGDLSVYWYQQSLDQGLQFLIQYYNGEERAKGNILERFSAQQFPDLHSELNLSSLELGDSALYFCASSVDSGTGASEQYFGPGTRLTVT.

The CDR3 is CASSFKDSGDLYEQYF. CDR3 nucleotides: TGCGCCAGCAGCTTTAAAGACAGCGGGGATCTCTACGAGCAGTACTTC. This chain joins TRBV5-1 and TRBJ2-7; 7 nucleotides agree with TRBD2. Germline V gene sequence: CDR1 SGHRS, CDR2 YFSETQ. V was pared by 2 bases and J by 3 bases, with 11 bases of the junction left unmatched. This CDR3 is built from 16 residues.

This rearrangement joins TRBV13 to TRBJ1-1; D is unresolved. The germline CDR1 and CDR2 sequences are PRHDT and FYEKMQ (reference sequence). The CDR3 length is 14 residues. V dropped 0 bases and J dropped 1 base, with 6 bases sitting between them. The CDR3 region has the DNA TGTGCCAGCAGCTTAGGGACCGAGAACACTGAAGCTTTCTTT. Amino acid sequence: CASSLGTENTEAFF.

This chain links TRBV7-6 with TRBJ2-1; 11 nucleotides match TRBD2. The V gene's germline CDR1 is SGHVS and CDR2 FNYEAQ. Trimming removed 3 bases from V and 6 bases from J; junction bases left unmatched: 16. The CDR3 has 19 amino acids. CDR3 nucleotides: TGTGCCAGCAGCTTGCGGATAACTAGCGGGAGTTTATTAGCCAATGAGCAGTTCTTC. The encoded protein is CASSLRITSGSLLANEQFF.

The chain has TRBV28 and TRBJ2-7; 8 nucleotides match TRBD2. The V segment lost 8 bases and the J segment 3 bases; nucleotides outside the gene matches: 9. Germline CDR1 is MDHEN and CDR2 is SYDVKM. The CDR3 is 14 amino acids. The CDR3 region has the DNA TGTGCCAGCTCATGGGCGGGAGGCCTCTACGAGCAGTACTTC. Translating it yields CASSWAGGLYEQYF.

The chain has TRBV13 and TRBJ2-3, with D tentatively TRBD1 (5 bases). CDR3 length equals 14 residues. Deletions cut 6 bases from V and 0 bases from J, with 10 bases between. CDR1 is PRHDT, CDR2 FYEKMQ, per germline (reference sequence). The CDR3 loop is CASSPGYSTDTQYF. In DNA form, the CDR3 reads TGTGCCAGCAGTCCAGGGTATAGCACAGATACGCAGTATTTT. The complete variable domain, with remaining parts taken from reference TRBV13 and TRBJ2-3, reads AAGVIQSPRHLIKEKRETATLKCYPIPRHDTVYWYQQGPGQDPQFLISFYEKMQSDKGSIPDRFSAQQFSDYHSELNMSSLELGDSALYFCASSPGYSTDTQYFGPGTRLTVL.

J is TRBJ1-1 and V is TRBV2, with D possibly being TRBD1 (5 bases). Germline lookup yields CDR1 SNHLY and CDR2 FYNNEI. V dropped 7 bases and J dropped 4 bases, with 13 bases sitting between them. This CDR3 contains 13 residues. The DNA of the CDR3 is TGTGCCAGCAAAAAGGGGCCGGGCACTGAAGCTTTCTTT. Residues: CASKKGPGTEAFF.

The chain links TRBV19 to TRBJ1-1; the D is unclear. There are 11 residues in the CDR3. Germline V lookup: CDR1 LNHDA, CDR2 SQIVND (reference sequence). The V end was cut by 8 bases, the J end by 5 bases, with 9 bases between. The CDR3 bases are TGTGCCAGTGGTTATAGGACTGAAGCTTTCTTT. Protein product: CASGYRTEAFF.

The gene calls are TRBV2 and TRBJ2-1; no definite D call. Trimming took 0 bases from V and 5 from J, leaving 2 bases between them. The CDR3 runs 12 residues. The germline V gene has CDR1 SNHLY and CDR2 FYNNEI. CDR3 nucleotides: TGTGCCAGCAGTGAAGCGGACAATGAGCAGTTCTTC. Amino acids: CASSEADNEQFF.

The chain joins TRBV7-6 to TRBJ2-7; D possibly corresponds to TRBD2 (6 bases). The germline V and J ends were trimmed by 4 bases and 0 bases, with 10 bases remaining between them. CDR1 SGHVS and CDR2 FNYEAQ come from the germline V gene. The CDR3 runs 14 residues. The CDR3 DNA reads TGTGCCAGCAGCTCGGGACTCGGCTCCTACGAGCAGTACTTC. Amino acid sequence: CASSSGLGSYEQYF.

The V and J genes are TRBV11-1 and TRBJ2-1; D is perhaps TRBD1 (6 bases). V lost 2 bases, J lost 0 bases, and 11 bases lay in between. Germline V lookup: CDR1 SGHAT, CDR2 FQDESV (reference sequence). This CDR3 is 16 amino acids long. Here the CDR3 DNA reads TGTGCCAGCAGCTTACGGACAGTGAGCTCCTACAATGAGCAGTTCTTC. Its protein is CASSLRTVSSYNEQFF.

The chain recombines TRBV7-1 with TRBJ2-1; D is tentatively TRBD1 or TRBD2 (5 bases each). TRBV7-1 is noted as an ORF with a role that remains uncertain. The CDR3 totals 13 residues. The CDR3: CVTGQVSYNEQFF. The CDR3 region has the DNA TGTGTAACGGGGCAGGTTTCCTACAATGAGCAGTTCTTC.

The chain has TRBV7-6 and TRBJ1-1; 7 nucleotides agree with TRBD1. With 5 bases clipped from V and 0 bases from J, the junction kept 6 bases outside the gene matches. The CDR3 covers 15 residues. Germline V gene sequence: CDR1 SGHVS, CDR2 FNYEAQ. This CDR3 reads CASSQRQGMNTEAFF. CDR3 DNA sequence: TGTGCCAGCAGCCAACGACAGGGAATGAACACTGAAGCTTTCTTT.

The rearrangement links TRBV28 to TRBJ2-3, with a tentative D call TRBD2 (6 bases). Germline CDR1 reads MDHEN; CDR2 reads SYDVKM. Trimming took off 7 bases at V and 3 bases at J, with 14 bases between the two ends. This CDR3 comprises 14 residues. The CDR3 bases are TGTGCCAGCACCGGGGGACGTAGGACAGATACGCAGTATTTT. It codes for CASTGGRRTDTQYF. The full variable domain, rest sourced from reference TRBV28 and TRBJ2-3, is DVKVTQSSRYLVKRTGEKVFLECVQDMDHENMFWYRQDPGLGLRLIYFSYDVKMKEKGDIPEGYSVSREKKERFSLILESASTNQTSMYLCASTGGRRTDTQYFGPGTRLTVL.

The chain employs TRBV27 and TRBJ2-7; D remains ambiguous. Per germline, CDR1 MNHEY and CDR2 SMNVEV (reference sequence). This CDR3 contains 17 residues. Trimming left V 4 bases short and J 5 bases short, with 24 bases between. This CDR3 is CASSSRNALLWVHEQYF. For the CDR3, the DNA is TGTGCCAGCAGTTCCCGAAACGCCCTCCTTTGGGTCCACGAGCAGTACTTC.

The chain is built from TRBV15 and TRBJ1-5; no clear D. The germline gives CDR1 LNHNV, CDR2 YYDKDF (reference sequence). The CDR3 extends over 13 amino acids. V shed 5 bases and J shed 11 bases, with 16 bases lying between them. The CDR3 here is CATSGRPTIAQHF. CDR3 DNA sequence: TGTGCCACCAGCGGTAGACCGACGATAGCCCAGCATTTT.

This rearrangement joins TRBV6-5 to TRBJ2-1; a weak D match, TRBD2 (5 bases). The V end was cut by 5 bases, the J end by 5 bases, with 10 bases between. The CDR3 spans 13 residues. Germline V gene sequence: CDR1 MNHEY, CDR2 SVGAGI. Here the CDR3 reads CASSRAGDNEQFF. In nucleotides, the CDR3 is TGTGCCAGCAGTCGGGCCGGGGACAATGAGCAGTTCTTC.

The chain is built from TRBV5-6 and TRBJ1-1; no reliable D call. Deletions cut 0 bases from V and 1 base from J, with 10 bases between. The CDR3 loop spans 15 amino acids. Germline values: CDR1 SGHDT, CDR2 YYEEEE. CDR3 DNA: TGTGCCAGCAGCTTGGTAGGAGGACCGAACACTGAAGCTTTCTTT. Translated: CASSLVGGPNTEAFF.

The chain couples TRBV11-2 to TRBJ2-7, with D uncertain. This CDR3 spans 14 amino acids. Germline-derived CDR1 and CDR2 are SGHAT and FQNNGV. The germline V and J ends were trimmed by 3 bases and 3 bases, with 12 bases remaining between them. CDR3 coding DNA: TGTGCCAGCAGCTTCCCGCCGGCGCACTACGAGCAGTACTTC. Residues: CASSFPPAHYEQYF.